One sample yielded the 14 T cell receptor beta chains listed below, sequenced in a study of blood T cell repertoires in COVID-19. Data came from immunoSEQ multiplex PCR; TCRdb stores just in-frame clones and leaves some out. The data hold some 250,000 clones, with more than 70% observed a single time. The sequenced sample was peripheral blood. These receptors were obtained from a man in his forties or fifties with active or convalescent COVID-19.

This chain connects TRBV24-1 to TRBJ1-2; D uncertain. V lost 1 base, J lost 2 bases, and 7 bases lay in between. CDR1 KGHDR and CDR2 SFDVKD come from the germline V gene. The CDR3 length is 14 residues. The CDR3, as DNA: TGTGCCACCAGTGATTTTGAACAGAACTATGGCTACACCTTC. It yields the protein CATSDFEQNYGYTF.

The J gene is TRBJ2-7, the V gene TRBV5-1, with TRBD2 matching over 10 bases. CDR3 length: 14 amino acids. Germline V lookup: CDR1 SGHRS, CDR2 YFSETQ. After removal of 9 bases from V and 6 bases from J, the junction contained 12 bases not matched to a gene. The CDR3 loop is CATSSGREGTEQYF. The CDR3 bases are TGCGCCACCTCCAGCGGGAGGGAGGGGACCGAGCAGTACTTC.

This clone has a single count. The chain has TRBV19 and TRBJ2-3; a weak D match, TRBD2 (6 bases). This CDR3 comprises 16 residues. The V gene's germline CDR1 is LNHDA and CDR2 SQIVND (reference sequence). With 1 base removed from V and 0 bases from J, the gap between germline ends came to 11 bases. The CDR3 reads CASSIAGTSSTDTQYF. CDR3 coding DNA: TGTGCCAGTAGTATAGCAGGGACTTCCAGCACAGATACGCAGTATTTT.

V usage is TRBV5-5 and J usage is TRBJ1-1; no definite D call. Between the trimmed V and J ends, which lost 2 bases and 1 base, there was a span of 6 bases. The CDR3 spans 13 residues. CDR1 is SGHKS and CDR2 is YYEKEE in the germline V gene (reference sequence). CDR3 sequence reads: CASSLRGNTEAFF. The CDR3 DNA is TGTGCCAGCAGCTTACGGGGGAACACTGAAGCTTTCTTT.

The chain recombines TRBV2 with TRBJ2-4, with 9 bases that match TRBD2. Germline CDR1 is SNHLY and CDR2 is FYNNEI. The junction had 6 bases not matched to a gene; V was cut back by 4 bases and J by 8 bases. The CDR3 covers 14 residues. CDR3 coding DNA: TGTGCCAGCAGTGTGCTAGCGGGGTTGGACATTCAGTACTTC. This encodes CASSVLAGLDIQYF.

This clone was observed a handful of times. This chain connects TRBV5-1 to TRBJ2-7; 11 bases agree with TRBD1. V dropped 4 bases and J dropped 6; count of bases not matched to a gene: 9. The CDR3 is 15 residues long. Germline CDR1 reads SGHRS; CDR2 reads YFSETQ. CDR3 residues: CASSKFPGQGGEQYF. The CDR3 bases are TGCGCCAGCAGCAAGTTTCCGGGACAGGGGGGCGAGCAGTACTTC.

The CDR3 bases are TGCGCCAGCAGCTTGGGGACAGGGCCTGGAAACACCATATATTTT. Residues: CASSLGTGPGNTIYF. V is TRBV5-1 and J is TRBJ1-3; TRBD1 aligns across 8 bases. Germline V CDR1 and CDR2: SGHRS, YFSETQ. This CDR3 has 15 amino acids. V lost 0 bases to trimming and J lost 2 bases; unmatched junction nucleotides: 1.

The rearrangement joins TRBV2 to TRBJ2-3; 7 bases are shared with TRBD1. Germline loops: CDR1 SNHLY, CDR2 FYNNEI. V shed 6 bases, J shed 3 bases, and the junction held 9 bases outside the gene matches. The CDR3 length is 15 residues. The CDR3 sequence is CASSERQGMTDTQYF. For the CDR3, the DNA is TGTGCCAGCAGCGAACGACAGGGTATGACAGATACGCAGTATTTT.

The chain combines TRBV6-2 or TRBV6-3 with TRBJ1-5; TRBD1 is a possible D gene (5 bases). V was trimmed by 0 bases and J by 3 bases, leaving 9 bases between them. Per the germline V gene, CDR1 is MNHEY and CDR2 is SVGEGT. CDR3 length equals 15 residues. The CDR3 DNA reads as TGTGCCAGCAGTTACTCGGGCAGGGTCAATCAGCCCCAGCATTTT. It specifies CASSYSGRVNQPQHF.

The chain joins TRBV5-4 to TRBJ1-3, with D possibly matching TRBD1 (6 bases). The CDR3 is 15 amino acids. V lost 4 bases and J lost 3, with 14 bases in between. Germline-derived CDR1 and CDR2 are SGHNT and YYREEE (reference sequence). CDR3 bases: TGTGCCAGCAGCGCCGGACAGTGGAGTGGAAACACCATATATTTT. It yields the protein CASSAGQWSGNTIYF.

This CDR3 reads CSASNTGTAEQYF. For the CDR3, the DNA is TGCAGTGCTAGTAATACAGGAACGGCCGAGCAGTACTTC. The chain recombines TRBV20-1 with TRBJ2-7, with D perhaps matching TRBD1 (5 bases). The germline V gene encodes CDR1 DFQATT and CDR2 SNEGSKA (reference sequence). V was clipped by 3 bases and J by 6 bases, with 15 bases between them. The CDR3 is 13 residues long.

The chain combines TRBV9 with TRBJ1-3; 7 nucleotides agree with TRBD1. This CDR3 region has 14 residues. Germline assignment: CDR1 SGDLS and CDR2 YYNGEE. After removal of 4 bases from V and 7 bases from J, the junction contained 8 bases not matched to a gene. For the CDR3, the DNA is TGTGCCAGCAGCATATCCACAGGGGTGAACACCATATATTTT. Its translation is CASSISTGVNTIYF.

The V call is TRBV4-2, the J call TRBJ1-2; a weak D match, TRBD1 (5 bases). The CDR3 runs to 15 residues. In germline, CDR1 is LGHNA, CDR2 YNFKEQ. V gave up 2 bases and J gave up 0 bases, with 10 bases separating them. The DNA for the CDR3 is TGTGCCAGCAGCCAAAAGGAGGGGACTAACTATGGCTACACCTTC. This gives the protein CASSQKEGTNYGYTF.

This clone showed up just a few times. The chain recombines TRBV10-1 with TRBJ2-7, with TRBD2 matching over 8 bases. V lost 1 base and J lost 6; bases outside the gene matches: 17. The CDR3 length is 18 residues. The germline V gene has CDR1 WNHNN and CDR2 SYGVQD (reference sequence). The CDR3 here is CASSELAGGTAVFCEQYF. CDR3 in DNA: TGCGCCAGCAGTGAGTTGGCGGGAGGTACGGCCGTTTTCTGCGAGCAGTACTTC.